This TCR beta chain was captured by sequencing in a study of Graves' ophthalmopathy and Graves' hyperthyroidism. Overall study context: Stable hyperthyroidism referred to disease that showed no ophthalmopathy within 18 months of follow-up.

Transcripts of RNA were the source for amplifying TCR beta CDR3 regions. An initial RT-PCR round employing HTBI primers preceded a second-round multiplex PCR. From the multiplex PCR reads, TCRdb called clonotypes with MiXCR, one entry per CDR3 protein. The sample yields over a million distinct CDR3 sequences, 35% to 45% seen once. V shed 1 base and J shed 3 bases, with 18 bases lying between them. From germline, CDR1 is SEHNR and CDR2 FQNEAQ (reference sequence). CDR3 size: 17 residues. This clonotype was detected many times. The rearrangement uses TRBV7-9 and TRBJ1-2; tentative D call: TRBD1 (5 bases). Input material: peripheral blood or thyroid tissue (not recorded which). The receptor comes from an adult man with Graves' hyperthyroidism. The CDR3 DNA reads TGTGCCAGCAGCTTAGTTTCCACCGGGACGACGGACTATGGCTACACCTTC. It translates to CASSLVSTGTTDYGYTF.